The source of this T cell receptor beta chain is a study of T-cell memory formation after mild COVID-19. Across the whole study: Across donors, TCR clusters were largely donor specific. Study results and limitations: Some clones that responded were present in memory (sampled pre-infection), which suggests cross-reactive memory joined. SARS-CoV-2 specificity was not confirmed for second-wave clones peaking on day 37. CD8+ contracting clones occupied EMRA, while CD4+ ones occupied mainly CM and EM.

This CDR3 is 12 amino acids long. Germline V gene data show CDR1 as MNHNS and CDR2 as SASEGT. V lost 5 bases and J lost 7, with 9 bases in between. TCRdb reanalysed the 5' RACE reads using MiXCR and keeps one entry per CDR3 protein. Of hundreds of thousands of distinct CDR3 sequences in the sample, 15% to 20% were seen once. This clonotype has only a few counts. Its antigen is undetermined. The sample was PBMCs or a T cell subset sorted from them (not recorded which). This sequence originates from a young man who had mild COVID-19 (a few samples of this study predate the infection). Cell type and time point are not known. The chain couples TRBV6-1 to TRBJ1-5; D is unclear. As DNA, the CDR3 is TGTGCCAGCAGTCGGATAGGACAGCCCCAGCATTTT. Its translation: CASSRIGQPQHF.